This T cell receptor beta chain was identified during a study of CD8+ T cells in alopecia areata. Study-wide results and limits: Sharing of TCRs across patients appeared less clear than in mice, possibly for HLA-related reasons.

Notes on this clone: Its antigen is still unknown.

Extracted from the samples, RNA was reverse transcribed into cDNA to serve as the sequencing template. Measured with immunoSEQ multiplex PCR; TCRdb has only the in-frame clones, and not every one. Altogether 200,000 to 250,000 clones are present, around 50% being singletons, with the ten largest covering over 4%. V was shortened by 0 bases and J by 7 bases, with 13 bases between the two germline ends. From germline, CDR1 is GTSNPN and CDR2 SVGIG (reference sequence). The CDR3 covers 14 residues. This receptor was taken from a human donor in good health. The sequenced material came from CD8+ T cells sorted from blood. The genes are TRBV30 and TRBJ1-5; D may be TRBD1 (6 bases). CDR3 residues: CAWSVGGAWQPQHF. CDR3 coding DNA: TGTGCCTGGAGTGTTGGGGGGGCTTGGCAGCCCCAGCATTTT.